The rows below give T cell receptor beta chains drawn from one sample of a study of tumor and adjacent non-tumor tissue in lung cancer. TCRdb re-called the multiplex PCR reads through MiXCR, storing one row per CDR3 protein. The sample records about 67,000 distinct CDR3 sequences, around 76% being singletons. Sequencing was performed on distant non-tumor lung tissue. The origin of the receptors is a man aged 60-69 years with non-small cell lung cancer. Both conserved end residues are trimmed from each CDR3.

CDR3aa: SAGGGSSTDTQY; j_gene: TRBJ2-3; v_gene: TRBV20-1
CDR3aa: ASSDNSGANDLT; j_gene: TRBJ2-6; v_gene: TRBV6-1
CDR3aa: ASSNDWPDKLYNEQF; j_gene: TRBJ2-1; v_gene: TRBV6-2/TRBV6-3
CDR3aa: VSSWTSGTDTHY; j_gene: TRBJ2-3; v_gene: TRBV11-3
CDR3aa: TSSFDTYSTIEQF; j_gene: TRBJ2-1; v_gene: TRBV11-1
CDR3aa: ACSSPEWDPGNEQF; j_gene: TRBJ2-1; v_gene: TRBV12-3/TRBV12-4
CDR3aa: ANSPGQSVGANVLT; j_gene: TRBJ2-6; v_gene: TRBV10-1
CDR3aa: ASSPHTVYGYA; j_gene: TRBJ1-2; v_gene: TRBV7-8
CDR3aa: ASNPGTGGLEQY; j_gene: TRBJ2-7; v_gene: TRBV12-3/TRBV12-4
CDR3aa: SIRGNGADEQY; j_gene: TRBJ2-7; v_gene: TRBV29-1
CDR3aa: ASRRLQGDQPHH; j_gene: TRBJ1-5; v_gene: TRBV6-5
CDR3aa: ASSLEDGGAQH; j_gene: TRBJ1-5; v_gene: TRBV11-2
CDR3aa: SVGLAGNSEQF; j_gene: TRBJ2-1; v_gene: TRBV29-1
CDR3aa: ASSQDAPTSGLYNDQF; j_gene: TRBJ2-1; v_gene: TRBV4-1
CDR3aa: ASSDGTSGNEQF; j_gene: TRBJ2-1; v_gene: TRBV6-4
CDR3aa: GATDRGGNTIY; j_gene: TRBJ1-3; v_gene: TRBV29-1
CDR3aa: ASSTSPGDTHY; j_gene: TRBJ2-3; v_gene: TRBV11-3
CDR3aa: VSSYTSGTWELF; j_gene: TRBJ2-2; v_gene: TRBV11-1
CDR3aa: ASSTSGEGNEQF; j_gene: TRBJ2-1; v_gene: TRBV5-5
CDR3aa: ASSWEGTKAF; j_gene: TRBJ1-1; v_gene: TRBV28
CDR3aa: ASNPGQSGGANVLN; j_gene: TRBJ2-6; v_gene: TRBV10-1
CDR3aa: AISESGQEETQY; j_gene: TRBJ2-5; v_gene: TRBV10-3
CDR3aa: TSSDIYHEQF; j_gene: TRBJ2-1; v_gene: TRBV4-1
CDR3aa: IVGTTGTGVAYTKY; j_gene: TRBJ2-3; v_gene: TRBV29-1